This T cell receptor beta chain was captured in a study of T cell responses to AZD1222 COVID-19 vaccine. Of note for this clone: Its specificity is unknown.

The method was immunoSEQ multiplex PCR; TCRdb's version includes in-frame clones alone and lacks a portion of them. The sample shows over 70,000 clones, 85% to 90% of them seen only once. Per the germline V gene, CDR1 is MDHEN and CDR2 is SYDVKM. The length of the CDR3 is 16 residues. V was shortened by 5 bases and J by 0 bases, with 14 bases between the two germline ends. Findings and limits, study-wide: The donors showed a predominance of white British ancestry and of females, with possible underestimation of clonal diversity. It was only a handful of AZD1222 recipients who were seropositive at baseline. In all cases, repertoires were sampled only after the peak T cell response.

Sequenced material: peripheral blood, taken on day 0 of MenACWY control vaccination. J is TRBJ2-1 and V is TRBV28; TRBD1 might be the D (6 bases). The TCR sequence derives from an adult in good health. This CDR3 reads CASSSPRGNSYNEQFF. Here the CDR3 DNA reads TGTGCCAGCAGTAGCCCGAGGGGGAACTCCTACAATGAGCAGTTCTTC.